The 2 T cell receptor beta chains reported below all come from one sample, sequenced in a study of OX40 agonist ivuxolimab in advanced cancers. Only in-frame clones appear in the TCRdb table, and some are missing; sequencing was by immunoSEQ multiplex PCR. The table records some 77,000 clones, approximately 90% of them present only once. Here the sequenced sample was CD4+ or CD8+ T cells sorted from blood, taken in a trial of the OX40 agonist ivuxolimab. The source of these receptors is an adult with an advanced solid tumor such as melanoma, head and neck, liver or kidney cancer.

V gene TRBV13 combines with J gene TRBJ2-3, with D maybe TRBD2 (6 bases). Trimming took 5 bases from V and 4 from J, leaving 19 bases between them. The CDR3 runs 16 residues. CDR1 PRHDT and CDR2 FYEKMQ come from the germline V gene (reference sequence). The CDR3 nucleotides read TGTGCCAGCAGCCCCCTCCCGGGGGTGCGGGCAGATACGCAGTATTTT. Its protein product is CASSPLPGVRADTQYF.

This sequence joins TRBV29-1 and TRBJ1-4; D is perhaps TRBD1 (5 bases). Germline V lookup: CDR1 SQVTM, CDR2 ANQGSEA. The CDR3 runs to 10 residues. V was pared by 7 bases and J by 11 bases, with 11 bases between. In nucleotides, the CDR3 is TGCAGCGCCGGGGAGGGGAAACTGTTTTTT. Translating it yields CSAGEGKLFF.